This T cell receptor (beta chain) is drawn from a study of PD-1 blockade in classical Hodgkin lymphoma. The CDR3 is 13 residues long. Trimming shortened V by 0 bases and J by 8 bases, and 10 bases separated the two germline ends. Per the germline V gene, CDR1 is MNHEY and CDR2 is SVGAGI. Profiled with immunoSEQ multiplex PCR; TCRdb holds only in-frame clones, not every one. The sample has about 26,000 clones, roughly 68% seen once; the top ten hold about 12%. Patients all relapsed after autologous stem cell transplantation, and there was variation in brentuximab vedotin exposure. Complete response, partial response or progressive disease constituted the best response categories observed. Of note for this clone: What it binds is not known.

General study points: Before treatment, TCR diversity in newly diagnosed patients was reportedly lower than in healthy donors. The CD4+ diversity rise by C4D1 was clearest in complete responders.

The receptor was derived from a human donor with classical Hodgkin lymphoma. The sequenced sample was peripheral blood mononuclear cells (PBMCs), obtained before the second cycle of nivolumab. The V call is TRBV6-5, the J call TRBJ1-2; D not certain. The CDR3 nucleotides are TGTGCCAGCAGTTACTCCCCGGAGGGAGGCTACACCTTC. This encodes CASSYSPEGGYTF.